The T cell receptor beta chain described here comes from a study of T cells in Graves' hyperthyroidism and ophthalmopathy. Based on clinical symptoms, serum thyroxine and TRAb, thyroid ultrasound and orbital computed tomography, diagnoses were reached. RNA transcripts gave rise to amplified TCR beta CDR3 regions. A first-round RT-PCR of the TCR CDR3 used the HTBI primer set. TCRdb redid the calling of the multiplex PCR reads with MiXCR, one entry per CDR3 protein. The table includes about 400,000 distinct CDR3 sequences, around a sixth detected once. Worth noting for this clonotype: The junction differs from germline at one of its ends, possibly a read error.

Germline V lookup: CDR1 MDHEN, CDR2 SYDVKM. The CDR3 loop spans 15 amino acids. The sample was blood. This clonotype was obtained from a woman aged 18-30 years with Graves' hyperthyroidism. This chain joins TRBV28 and TRBJ2-1; 11 positions agree with TRBD2. This CDR3 is CASSVGLAGRNRQLF. As DNA, the CDR3 is TGTGCCAGCAGTGTTGGACTAGCGGGCCGAAACCGTCAACTCTTC.